The 24 T cell receptor beta chains reported below all come from one sample, sequenced in a study of T cell responses to AZD1222 COVID-19 vaccine. Assay used: immunoSEQ multiplex PCR; TCRdb lists only in-frame clones, some missing. The data hold about 110,000 clones, with around 83% observed a single time. Sequencing used peripheral blood, obtained on day 0 of AZD1222 vaccination. The source of these receptors is an adult in good health.

The genes are TRBV4-1 and TRBJ2-1; a weak D match, TRBD2 (6 bases). Trimming stripped 4 bases from V and 2 bases from J, with 18 bases between. Germline CDR1 MGHRA, CDR2 YSYEKL. CDR3 length equals 17 residues. The CDR3 reads CASSRGEATDPYNEQFF. The CDR3 nucleotides are TGCGCCAGCAGCCGCGGGGAGGCGACCGATCCCTACAATGAGCAGTTCTTC.

J is TRBJ2-3 and V is TRBV5-6, with TRBD2 matching 11 bases. J was trimmed by 6 bases and V by 4 bases; bases with no gene match: 13. The germline V gene has CDR1 SGHDT and CDR2 YYEEEE. The CDR3 contains 17 residues. The DNA for the CDR3 is TGTGCCAGCAGCACGGGCTACCTAGCGGGGGGTGTGGATACGCAGTATTTT. Protein: CASSTGYLAGGVDTQYF.

This clone was found once. V and J are TRBV5-8 and TRBJ2-5; D not resolved. Germline CDR1 is SGHTS and CDR2 is YDEGEE. V was pared by 0 bases and J by 5 bases, with 5 bases between. The CDR3 loop spans 12 amino acids. The CDR3 DNA sequence: TGTGCCAGCAGCTTGGTCAGCGAGACCCAGTACTTC. Translated, it gives CASSLVSETQYF.

This clone was counted a few times. The chain combines TRBV7-2 with TRBJ1-2; 12 bases are shared with TRBD1. Trimming at V came to 5 bases and at J to 8 bases, leaving 9 bases not matched to a gene. The CDR3 is made up of 15 amino acids. Per the germline V gene, CDR1 is SGHTA and CDR2 is FQGNSA. The CDR3 DNA reads as TGTGCCAGCAGCCCCGGGACAGGGGGCGCCAGGGGCTACACCTTC. Its protein is CASSPGTGGARGYTF.

The V gene is TRBV9, the J gene TRBJ1-4; weak D call: TRBD1 (5 bases). The germline gives CDR1 SGDLS, CDR2 YYNGEE. This CDR3 contains 16 residues. V was trimmed by 0 bases and J by 3 bases, leaving 12 bases between them. The CDR3 protein is CASSVGPRASNEKLFF. DNA for the CDR3: TGTGCCAGCAGCGTAGGACCCAGGGCGTCTAATGAAAAACTGTTTTTT.

The V call is TRBV2, the J call TRBJ1-5, with D tentatively TRBD1 (6 bases). The germline V gene has CDR1 SNHLY and CDR2 FYNNEI. With 2 bases removed from V and 9 bases from J, the gap between germline ends came to 20 bases. CDR3 length: 16 residues. DNA of the CDR3: TGTGCCAGCAGTGAAAGGACAGCCGCCCAGGGGTCGCCCCAGCATTTT. Translating gives CASSERTAAQGSPQHF.

The chain combines TRBV19 with TRBJ2-3; 8 positions match TRBD2. Losses at the gene ends were 1 base for V and 1 base for J; bases not matched to a gene: 4. CDR1 LNHDA and CDR2 SQIVND come from the germline V gene (reference sequence). The CDR3 spans 16 residues. In DNA form, the CDR3 reads TGTGCCAGTAGTATAGCAGCGGGGGCTGGCACAGATACGCAGTATTTT. This gives the protein CASSIAAGAGTDTQYF.

The chain couples TRBV7-2 to TRBJ1-2, with TRBD1 matching 7 bases. Germline V lookup: CDR1 SGHTA, CDR2 FQGNSA. J lost 6 bases, V lost 5 bases, and 12 bases had no gene match. CDR3 length: 15 amino acids. The CDR3 is CASSRGVLGTDGYTF. The DNA for the CDR3 is TGTGCCAGCAGCCGGGGTGTGCTCGGGACAGATGGCTACACCTTC.

The genes are TRBV7-2 and TRBJ1-2; 9 nucleotides line up with TRBD1. The V gene's germline CDR1 is SGHTA and CDR2 FQGNSA. V dropped 5 bases and J dropped 4; count of bases not matched to a gene: 11. This CDR3 is built from 16 residues. CDR3 region: CASSPPPGQGPYGYTF. The CDR3 DNA follows: TGTGCCAGCAGCCCCCCGCCGGGACAGGGCCCCTATGGCTACACCTTC.

About this clone: The identical CDR3 is also encoded by other nucleotide sequences in the sample. This sequence joins TRBV5-1 and TRBJ1-5; D gene uncertain. V lost 0 bases and J 2 bases, leaving 6 bases between the germline ends. The CDR3 has 14 amino acids. CDR1 SGHRS and CDR2 YFSETQ come from the germline V gene. CDR3 DNA sequence: TGCGCCAGCAGCTTGGACGGGGGCAATCAGCCCCAGCATTTT. It codes for CASSLDGGNQPQHF.

The genes are TRBV10-3 and TRBJ1-3; tentative D call: TRBD1 (6 bases). From germline, CDR1 is ENHRY and CDR2 SYGVKD. Trimming cost V 4 bases and J 1 base, with 14 bases left between them. The CDR3 loop spans 16 amino acids. The CDR3 sequence: CAISAGRGYSGNTIYF. The CDR3 DNA follows: TGTGCCATCAGTGCGGGCAGGGGTTATTCTGGAAACACCATATATTTT.

V and J are TRBV5-1 and TRBJ2-2; TRBD2 agrees at 7 bases. CDR1 and CDR2 from the germline V gene are SGHRS and YFSETQ. With V trimmed by 5 bases and J by 5 bases, 6 bases remained unmatched. The length of the CDR3 is 14 residues. CDR3 nucleotides: TGCGCCAGCAGTCGCGGGGGTGGGACCGGGGAGCTGTTTTTT. It encodes CASSRGGGTGELFF.

V and J are TRBV19 and TRBJ2-1; no clear D. V lost 7 bases and J lost 5, with 15 bases in between. The CDR3 is 14 amino acids. CDR1 is LNHDA, CDR2 SQIVND, per germline (reference sequence). CDR3 region: CASTDRAENNEQFF. The CDR3 bases are TGTGCCAGTACCGATCGGGCAGAAAACAATGAGCAGTTCTTC.

Only one count was recorded for this clone. The chain is built from TRBV30 and TRBJ1-1, with a weak D call TRBD1 (6 bases). The V end lost 5 bases, the J end lost 6 bases, and 10 bases lay between the germline ends. Per the germline V gene, CDR1 is GTSNPN and CDR2 is SVGIG (reference sequence). The CDR3 runs to 11 residues. CDR3 sequence (DNA): TGTGCCTGGGGGGGCACCTCTGAAGCTTTCTTT. Amino acid sequence: CAWGGTSEAFF.

The rearrangement uses TRBV19 and TRBJ1-3; weak D call: TRBD1 (5 bases). Germline CDR1 reads LNHDA; CDR2 reads SQIVND (reference sequence). V was shortened by 6 bases and J by 0 bases, with 12 bases between the two germline ends. The CDR3 has 15 residues. The CDR3 sequence: CASSGDAISGNTIYF. The CDR3 bases are TGTGCCAGTAGCGGGGACGCCATCTCTGGAAACACCATATATTTT. Together with reference TRBV19 and TRBJ1-3, the CDR3 gives the full variable domain: DGGITQSPKYLFRKEGQNVTLSCEQNLNHDAMYWYRQDPGQGLRLIYYSQIVNDFQKGDIAEGYSVSREKKESFPLTVTSAQKNPTAFYLCASSGDAISGNTIYFGEGSWLTVV.

This clone was picked up one time. The chain couples TRBV11-2 to TRBJ1-2, with unresolved D. The V gene's germline CDR1 is SGHAT and CDR2 FQNNGV. The CDR3 sequence is 12 residues long. The CDR3 here is CATMVAFYGYTF. The CDR3 DNA sequence: TGTGCTACTATGGTGGCTTTCTATGGCTACACCTTC.

Turning to this clone: One end of the junction is discordant with germline, which a read error may explain. The chain carries TRBV10-3 and TRBJ2-1, with 8 positions matching TRBD2. Germline values: CDR1 ENHRY, CDR2 SYGVKD. The CDR3 length is 14 residues. Here the CDR3 DNA reads TGTGCCATCAGTGCCCAAGCGGGGGCCCTTAAGTTGATCTTC. It translates to CAISAQAGALKLIF.

The chain links TRBV2 to TRBJ1-1; tentatively, D is TRBD1 (6 bases). The CDR3 loop spans 15 amino acids. V shed 2 bases and J shed 4 bases, with 14 bases lying between them. CDR1 and CDR2 (germline): SNHLY, FYNNEI. In DNA, the CDR3 is TGTGCCAGCAGTGAAACAGGGACTTTGAGCACTGAAGCTTTCTTT. It codes for CASSETGTLSTEAFF.

This sequence joins TRBV20-1 and TRBJ2-4, with D maybe TRBD1 (5 bases). The germline CDR1 and CDR2 sequences are DFQATT and SNEGSKA (reference sequence). V was pared by 3 bases and J by 1 base, with 13 bases between. The CDR3 consists of 15 residues. In DNA form, the CDR3 reads TGCAGTGCTAGTGAGTCATCAGGGGCCAAAAACATTCAGTACTTC. Translation: CSASESSGAKNIQYF.

On this clone itself: Other nucleotide sequences from this sample produce the same CDR3. The chain joins TRBV5-6 to TRBJ1-2, with D uncertain. Trimming shortened V by 2 bases and J by 3 bases, and 11 bases separated the two germline ends. The CDR3 is made up of 14 amino acids. Germline V gives CDR1 SGHDT, CDR2 YYEEEE. This chain's CDR3 is CASSFPGVDYGYTF. Written as DNA, the CDR3 is TGTGCCAGCAGCTTTCCCGGGGTTGACTATGGCTACACCTTC.

About this clone itself: The sample has other DNA sequences that encode this CDR3 too. Here the CDR3 reads CASSLSGGTDTQYF. Written as DNA, the CDR3 is TGTGCCAGCAGCCTAAGCGGGGGCACAGATACGCAGTATTTT. This chain connects TRBV3-1 (or the pseudogene TRBV3-2) to TRBJ2-3; TRBD2 aligns across 7 bases. Losses at the gene ends were 4 bases for V and 1 base for J; bases not matched to a gene: 2. This CDR3 is built from 14 residues. Germline V gives CDR1 LGHDT, CDR2 YNNKEL (reference sequence).

This chain uses TRBV15 with TRBJ1-1, with D hard to call. Germline V CDR1 and CDR2: LNHNV, YYDKDF (reference sequence). The CDR3 totals 12 residues. V lost 0 bases and J lost 7, with 6 bases in between. The CDR3 sequence is CATSRDFGEAFF. The CDR3 DNA is TGTGCCACCAGCAGAGATTTCGGTGAAGCTTTCTTT.

A single count supports this clone. The chain joins TRBV15 to TRBJ1-3, with 7 bases identical to TRBD1. The ends lost 2 bases at V and 2 bases at J; junction bases unmatched: 0. Germline V gene lookup returns CDR1 LNHNV and CDR2 YYDKDF (reference sequence). The CDR3 runs to 14 residues. In nucleotides, the CDR3 is TGTGCCACCAGCAGAACAGGGGCTGGAAACACCATATATTTT. Protein product: CATSRTGAGNTIYF.

This clone appeared a single time. The chain couples TRBV28 to TRBJ1-2; 7 nucleotides line up with TRBD1. Germline CDR1 MDHEN, CDR2 SYDVKM. The CDR3 covers 13 residues. J was trimmed by 6 bases and V by 6 bases; bases with no gene match: 7. This chain's CDR3 is CASRYGTGDGYTF. The DNA for the CDR3 is TGTGCCAGCAGATATGGTACAGGGGATGGCTACACCTTC.